This passage covers 10 T cell receptor beta chains from one sample sequenced in a study of cytomegalovirus exposure and HLA in healthy donors. Primers: 60 Vbeta forward and 13 Jbeta reverse. Measured with immunoSEQ multiplex PCR; TCRdb has only the in-frame clones, and not every one. The sample includes tens of thousands of clones, 60% to 80% seen only once; the top ten take around 21%. Sequencing was done on a sample of PBMCs. These receptors were obtained from a woman aged 40 to 50 in good health and CMV-seropositive.

This clone was observed once. The gene calls are TRBV7-3 and TRBJ2-3; 9 bases fit TRBD1. J lost 5 bases, V lost 5 bases, and 8 bases had no gene match. This CDR3 has 15 residues. Germline-derived CDR1 and CDR2 are SGHTA and FQGTGA. CDR3 coding DNA: TGTGCCAGCAGCCCTTCGACAGGGGGAAAAGATACGCAGTATTTT. Its protein is CASSPSTGGKDTQYF. Full variable domain (remainder filled in from reference TRBV7-3 and TRBJ2-3): GAGVSQTPSNKVTEKGKYVELRCDPISGHTALYWYRQSLGQGPEFLIYFQGTGAADDSGLPNDRFFAVRPEGSVSTLKIQRTERGDSAVYLCASSPSTGGKDTQYFGPGTRLTVL.

This chain joins TRBV25-1 and TRBJ2-3; D is unclear. Trimming shortened V by 2 bases and J by 2 bases, and 8 bases separated the two germline ends. This CDR3 contains 14 residues. Germline V gene data show CDR1 as MGHDK and CDR2 as SYGVNS. CDR3 loop: CASSEPRNTDTQYF. The CDR3 DNA is TGTGCCAGCAGTGAACCCAGGAACACAGATACGCAGTATTTT. Looking up the rest from reference TRBV25-1 and TRBJ2-3 gives the full variable domain: EADIYQTPRYLVIGTGKKITLECSQTMGHDKMYWYQQDPGMELHLIHYSYGVNSTEKGDLSSESTVSRIRTEHFPLTLESARPSHTSQYLCASSEPRNTDTQYFGPGTRLTVL.

CDR3 sequence reads: CASSVQGSSYNEQFF. CDR3 in DNA: TGTGCCAGCAGCGTACAGGGAAGCTCCTACAATGAGCAGTTCTTC. V is TRBV9 and J is TRBJ2-1; D perhaps matches TRBD1 (5 bases). The germline V gene has CDR1 SGDLS and CDR2 YYNGEE. CDR3 size: 15 residues. Trimming left V 1 base short and J 0 bases short, with 8 bases between.

This chain links TRBV9 with TRBJ2-2; D possibly corresponds to TRBD1 (6 bases). The length of the CDR3 is 17 residues. The germline V gene has CDR1 SGDLS and CDR2 YYNGEE. V was cut by 0 bases and J by 3 bases, with 15 bases left in between. The DNA of the CDR3 is TGTGCCAGCAGCGTAGCCACCCCGGGACACCACACCGGGGAGCTGTTTTTT. Residues: CASSVATPGHHTGELFF.

The chain is built from TRBV9 and TRBJ2-7; 7 bases fit TRBD1. The V segment lost 2 bases and the J segment 0 bases; nucleotides outside the gene matches: 8. The germline V gene has CDR1 SGDLS and CDR2 YYNGEE. This CDR3 has 16 residues. The CDR3: CASSVSGTALSYEQYF. For the CDR3, the DNA is TGTGCCAGCAGCGTTTCCGGGACAGCCCTCTCCTACGAGCAGTACTTC.

The chain is built from TRBV29-1 and TRBJ2-7; D not certain. V lost 2 bases and J 4 bases, leaving 6 bases between the germline ends. Germline assignment: CDR1 SQVTM and CDR2 ANQGSEA. The CDR3 is 11 residues long. CDR3 nucleotide sequence: TGCAGCGTTGAACACGAGTACGAGCAGTACTTC. Translated, it gives CSVEHEYEQYF.

The V call is TRBV29-1, the J call TRBJ2-5, with 13 bases fitting TRBD2. Gene TRBJ2-7 matches the end of the DNA better, so the J call may be wrong. This CDR3 region has 17 residues. Germline CDR1 is SQVTM and CDR2 is ANQGSEA. CDR3 nucleotides: TGCAGCGTTGCCGGGACTAGCGGGGCTTACCGACCCTACGAGCAGTACTTC. It is translated as CSVAGTSGAYRPYEQYF.

This chain joins TRBV19 and TRBJ1-3; 7 bases line up with TRBD1. Per the germline V gene, CDR1 is LNHDA and CDR2 is SQIVND (reference sequence). J lost 4 bases, V lost 5 bases, and 17 bases had no gene match. This CDR3 is 18 amino acids long. For the CDR3, the DNA is TGTGCCAGTAGTCGACAGGGTGCCGCTGAAAGTGTCGGAAACACCATATATTTT. It is translated as CASSRQGAAESVGNTIYF.

The chain recombines TRBV16 with TRBJ1-1; D perhaps matches TRBD1 (5 bases). V lost 4 bases and J lost 5, with 20 bases in between. The V gene's germline CDR1 is KGHSY and CDR2 FQNENV. CDR3 length equals 16 residues. The CDR3 region has the DNA TGTGCCAGCAGCCGATACATCCTGGGGGGGATAACTGAAGCTTTCTTT. Translated: CASSRYILGGITEAFF. Complete variable domain (other parts from reference TRBV16 and TRBJ1-1): GEEVAQTPKHLVRGEGQKAKLYCAPIKGHSYVFWYQQVLKNEFKFLISFQNENVFDETGMPKERFSAKCLPNSPCSLEIQATKLEDSAVYFCASSRYILGGITEAFFGQGTRLTVV.

V gene TRBV9 combines with J gene TRBJ2-6, with D tentatively TRBD2 (6 bases). V was trimmed by 3 bases and J by 0 bases, leaving 10 bases between them. This CDR3 comprises 16 residues. The germline CDR1 and CDR2 sequences are SGDLS and YYNGEE. The DNA for the CDR3 is TGTGCCAGCAGCGCCCGGGACTTCTCTGGGGCCAACGTCCTGACTTTC. Translation: CASSARDFSGANVLTF.